The clone carrying this TCR beta chain was detected once. Its antigen remains unidentified. TCRdb's copy holds only in-frame clones and misses some; the assay was immunoSEQ multiplex PCR. This sample has roughly 2 million clones, with more than 90% found just once. This specimen comes from a study of shared clonotypes between healthy human individuals. Study details: For every donor, three CD4 naive, three CD4 memory, two CD8 naive and one CD8 memory plates were used.

Naive CD45RA+ and memory CD45RA-negative subsets were split from CD4+ cells. General observations from the study: The sharing of approximately 5.1% of naive CD4 clonotypes was seen across a handful of donors. Since donors were few, the genetic and exposure-history diversity represented was limited.

Sequencing used naive CD4+ T cells sorted from blood. As for subset: CD45RA+ positively selected. The sequence came from a man aged 18 to 29 in good health.

The CDR3 spells CASSLGITKTQYF. CDR3 sequence (DNA): TGCGCCAGCAGCTTGGGGATTACTAAGACCCAGTACTTC. The chain has TRBV5-1 and TRBJ2-5; D unresolved. Germline CDR1 reads SGHRS; CDR2 reads YFSETQ. V was shortened by 0 bases and J by 6 bases, with 9 bases between the two germline ends. The CDR3 has 13 amino acids.